This passage covers 3 T cell receptor beta chains from one sample sequenced in a study of cytomegalovirus exposure and HLA in healthy donors. PCR employed 60 Vbeta and 13 Jbeta primers. Sequenced by immunoSEQ multiplex PCR; TCRdb stores in-frame clones only, minus some. The sample contains 200,000 or so clones, around 86% of which appear only once. Sequences were obtained from PBMCs. These receptor sequences come from a woman between 50 and 59 years old in good health and CMV-seropositive.

The gene calls are TRBV2 and TRBJ2-4, with D unclear. The CDR3 has 15 residues. The V gene lost 2 bases and the J gene lost 0 bases, with 8 bases spanning the gap. CDR1 and CDR2 from the germline V gene are SNHLY and FYNNEI. CDR3 in DNA: TGTGCCAGCAGTGAAAGCACCCAAGCCAAAAACATTCAGTACTTC. Residues: CASSESTQAKNIQYF.

Of note for this clone: Mismatch with germline at one junction end may stem from a read error. The CDR3 DNA follows: TGTGCCGGCAGCTTACGTTGGGGACTACCGTTCACCGGGGAGCTGTTTTTT. The encoded protein is CAGSLRWGLPFTGELFF. This chain links TRBV4-2 with TRBJ2-2; 7 positions agree with TRBD2. The CDR3 is 17 amino acids. Germline assignment: CDR1 LGHNA and CDR2 YNFKEQ.

This chain connects TRBV10-3 to TRBJ2-7; D gene uncertain. Trimming took off 5 bases at V and 12 bases at J, with 20 bases between the two ends. The CDR3 runs to 13 residues. The germline CDR1 and CDR2 sequences are ENHRY and SYGVKD. The chain's CDR3 is CAISQTDTTSLYF. CDR3 sequence (DNA): TGTGCCATCAGTCAGACGGATACTACGTCGTTGTACTTC.